A single sample gave rise to the 7 T cell receptor beta chains below, sequenced in a study of T cell changes during pregnancy in multiple sclerosis. The repertoire was sequenced with immunoSEQ multiplex PCR; TCRdb's copy has only in-frame clones and lacks some. Here the sample spans around 69,000 clones, under 95% being singletons. Sequenced material: peripheral blood, taken in the third trimester of pregnancy. Every receptor here comes from a female donor with multiple sclerosis, enrolled in a pregnancy study.

The rearrangement joins TRBV6-1 to TRBJ1-2; 8 bases match TRBD1. Trimming cost V 4 bases and J 7 bases; bases outside gene matches: 8. The germline gives CDR1 MNHNS, CDR2 SASEGT. The CDR3 runs 14 residues. The CDR3 loop is CASSADRDLLGYTF. DNA of the CDR3: TGTGCCAGCAGTGCGGACAGGGACTTACTTGGCTACACCTTC.

J is TRBJ2-7 and V is TRBV29-1, with 7 bases that match TRBD1. The CDR3 is 13 amino acids. J gave up 4 bases and V 6 bases, and 9 bases lay outside the gene matches. CDR1 is SQVTM and CDR2 is ANQGSEA in the germline V gene. CDR3 amino acids: CSVARDSEYEQYF. DNA for the CDR3: TGCAGCGTAGCTCGGGACAGCGAATACGAGCAGTACTTC.

CDR3: CASSVVGTVTYNEQFF. CDR3 coding DNA: TGTGCCAGCAGCGTAGTAGGGACAGTTACATACAATGAGCAGTTCTTC. The chain is built from TRBV9 and TRBJ2-1, with 7 bases that match TRBD1. V dropped 0 bases and J dropped 4; count of bases not matched to a gene: 7. The germline CDR1 and CDR2 sequences are SGDLS and YYNGEE. The CDR3 contains 16 residues.

J is TRBJ2-1 and V is TRBV15; D is undetermined. The germline V gene encodes CDR1 LNHNV and CDR2 YYDKDF (reference sequence). This CDR3 has 13 amino acids. Trimming removed 8 bases from V and 5 bases from J, with 13 bases in between. The CDR3, as DNA: TGTGCCACCCGCTCGGGTCTCCACAATGAGCAGTTCTTC. Its protein product is CATRSGLHNEQFF. Drawing the rest from reference TRBV15 and TRBJ2-1, the complete variable domain is DAMVIQNPRYQVTQFGKPVTLSCSQTLNHNVMYWYQQKSSQAPKLLFHYYDKDFNNEADTPDNFQSRRPNTSFCFLDIRSPGLGDTAMYLCATRSGLHNEQFFGPGTRLTVL.

This sequence joins TRBV7-9 and TRBJ1-1; D call uncertain. Trimming took off 5 bases at V and 10 bases at J, with 14 bases between the two ends. The length of the CDR3 is 12 residues. The germline V gene has CDR1 SEHNR and CDR2 FQNEAQ (reference sequence). The CDR3 protein is CASSTRVTPAFF. As DNA, the CDR3 is TGTGCCAGCAGCACTAGGGTTACTCCAGCTTTCTTT.

The gene calls are TRBV10-3 and TRBJ1-5; 7 bases agree with TRBD1. Germline V CDR1 and CDR2: ENHRY, SYGVKD. The CDR3 consists of 14 residues. With 3 bases clipped from V and 7 bases from J, the junction kept 6 bases outside the gene matches. The CDR3 nucleotides are TGTGCCATCAGTGACTCCGACAGGGTCCAGCCCCAGCATTTT. Translated: CAISDSDRVQPQHF.

Written as DNA, the CDR3 is TGTGCCAGCAGGCCCCTCCGGGACAGGGCTTCACCCCTCCACTTT. Its protein product is CASRPLRDRASPLHF. This chain uses TRBV6-7 with TRBJ1-6; 9 bases agree with TRBD1. TRBV6-7 is noted as an ORF with a role that remains uncertain. The V and J ends lost 6 bases and 9 bases, in that order; junction bases with no gene match: 9. The CDR3 totals 15 residues.